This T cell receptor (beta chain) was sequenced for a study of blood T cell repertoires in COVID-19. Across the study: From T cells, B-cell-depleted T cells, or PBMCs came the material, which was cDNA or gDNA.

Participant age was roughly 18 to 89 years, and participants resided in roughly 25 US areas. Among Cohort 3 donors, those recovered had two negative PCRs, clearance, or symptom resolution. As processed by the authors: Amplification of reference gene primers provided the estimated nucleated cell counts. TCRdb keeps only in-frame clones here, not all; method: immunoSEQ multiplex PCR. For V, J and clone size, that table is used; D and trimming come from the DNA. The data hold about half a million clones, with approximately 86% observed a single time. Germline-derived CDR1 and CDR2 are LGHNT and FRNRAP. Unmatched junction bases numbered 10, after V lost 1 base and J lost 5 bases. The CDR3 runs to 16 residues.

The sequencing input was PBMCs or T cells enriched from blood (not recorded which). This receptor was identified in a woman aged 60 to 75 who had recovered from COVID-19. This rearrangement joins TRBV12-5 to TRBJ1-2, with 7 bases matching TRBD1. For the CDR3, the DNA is TGTGCTAGTGGTTTGGCGCTTCCGGGACAGAGGTATGGCTACACCTTC. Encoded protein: CASGLALPGQRYGYTF.